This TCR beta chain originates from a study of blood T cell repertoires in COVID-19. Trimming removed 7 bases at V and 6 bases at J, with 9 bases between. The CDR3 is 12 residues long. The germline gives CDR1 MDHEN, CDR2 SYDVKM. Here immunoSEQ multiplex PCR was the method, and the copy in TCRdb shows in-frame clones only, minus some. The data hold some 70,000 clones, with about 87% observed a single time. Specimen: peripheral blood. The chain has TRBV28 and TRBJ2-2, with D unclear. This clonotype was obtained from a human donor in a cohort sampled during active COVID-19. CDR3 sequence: CASNKLAGELFF. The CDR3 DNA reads TGTGCCAGCAATAAGCTCGCCGGGGAGCTGTTTTTT.